The next 3 T cell receptor beta chains were all read from a single sample in a study of CD8+CD57+ T cells in acquired aplastic anemia. Using genomic DNA as the template, TCR beta VDJ and CDR3 profiling was carried out. TCRdb re-called the reads through MiXCR, storing one row per CDR3 protein. The sample holds about 130,000 distinct CDR3 sequences, over 45% seen once. Sequenced material: sorted CD4+, CD8+, or CD8+CD57+ T cells (not recorded which) from PBMCs. Receptor source: a human donor in good health, serving as a control.

This clonotype was seen repeatedly, ten times or more. The chain couples TRBV6-5 to TRBJ1-2; D is perhaps TRBD1 (5 bases). The CDR3 consists of 12 residues. Deletions cut 4 bases from V and 8 bases from J, with 11 bases between. The V gene's germline CDR1 is MNHEY and CDR2 SVGAGI. CDR3 residues: CASSLNRHGYTF. The CDR3 DNA reads TGTGCCAGCAGTTTAAACAGGCACGGCTACACCTTC.

CDR3 in amino acids: CASSPLSGSGKAVEAFF. DNA for the CDR3: TGTGCCAGCTCACCACTCAGCGGATCAGGGAAGGCGGTTGAAGCTTTCTTT. V usage is TRBV18 and J usage is TRBJ1-1, with D maybe TRBD1 (5 bases). Germline V lookup: CDR1 KGHSH, CDR2 LQKENI. CDR3 length: 17 residues. V was cut by 1 base and J by 7 bases, with 22 bases left in between.

V gene TRBV15 combines with J gene TRBJ1-2; D call uncertain. Between the trimmed V and J ends, which lost 4 bases and 6 bases, there was a span of 9 bases. CDR3 length: 12 amino acids. Germline V lookup: CDR1 LNHNV, CDR2 YYDKDF (reference sequence). CDR3 coding DNA: TGTGCCACCAGCAAAAGGGCTGATGGCTACACCTTC. Protein: CATSKRADGYTF.